Listed here are 17 T cell receptor beta chains from one sample, sequenced in a study of T-cell memory formation after mild COVID-19. TCRdb recomputed calls from the 5' RACE reads with MiXCR, one row per CDR3 protein. The data hold about 560,000 distinct CDR3 sequences, with about a sixth observed a single time. Sequenced sample: PBMCs or a T cell subset sorted from them (not recorded which). The receptors shown here come from an adult woman who had mild COVID-19 (a few samples of this study predate the infection). Cell type and time point are not known.

The table lists this clonotype with a few counts. The genes are TRBV5-1 and TRBJ2-1, with D possibly matching TRBD2 (7 bases). The CDR3 has 15 residues. Germline V gene data show CDR1 as SGHRS and CDR2 as YFSETQ. Between the trimmed V and J ends, which lost 6 bases and 2 bases, there was a span of 15 bases. As DNA, the CDR3 is TGCGCCAGCAACCTCCCCGGGGGGCCCTACAATGAGCAGTTCTTC. Its protein product is CASNLPGGPYNEQFF.

This clonotype has only a few counts. CDR3: CSVVERDLNTEAFF. The CDR3 region has the DNA TGCAGCGTAGTAGAGAGGGACTTGAACACTGAAGCTTTCTTT. This chain uses TRBV29-1 with TRBJ1-1, with D maybe TRBD1 (5 bases). V was clipped by 6 bases and J by 0 bases, with 14 bases between them. CDR1 and CDR2 (germline): SQVTM, ANQGSEA. The CDR3 has 14 residues.

This clonotype was seen more than once but under ten times. This chain links TRBV25-1 with TRBJ2-1, with TRBD2 matching over 8 bases. The CDR3 covers 19 residues. After removal of 3 bases from V and 4 bases from J, the junction contained 17 bases not matched to a gene. Germline assignment: CDR1 MGHDK and CDR2 SYGVNS. CDR3 nucleotides: TGTGCCAGCAGTGAGCAAATAGGTGGCGGGAGGCACCTATACAATGAGCAGTTCTTC. This encodes CASSEQIGGGRHLYNEQFF.

V and J are TRBV3-1 and TRBJ1-2; TRBD1 matches 7 bases. Germline V lookup: CDR1 LGHDT, CDR2 YNNKEL (reference sequence). CDR3 size: 19 residues. J gave up 3 bases and V 0 bases, and 16 bases lay outside the gene matches. The CDR3 loop reads CASSQEAGTVLLRYYGYTF. CDR3 DNA: TGTGCCAGCAGCCAAGAGGCAGGGACAGTTCTTCTTAGATACTATGGCTACACCTTC.

V and J are TRBV7-8 and TRBJ2-1; 8 bases are a match to TRBD2. Germline trimming cut 0 bases from V and 12 bases from J; bases unmatched to any gene: 13. CDR1 SGHVS and CDR2 FQNEAQ come from the germline V gene. The CDR3 is 16 amino acids. The chain's CDR3 is CASSLAPPTSGLGQFF. The DNA for the CDR3 is TGTGCCAGCAGCTTAGCGCCCCCCACTAGCGGACTCGGGCAGTTCTTC.

This chain links TRBV18 with TRBJ2-7; weak D call: TRBD2 (7 bases). Germline CDR1 and CDR2: KGHSH and LQKENI. Trimming cost V 2 bases and J 1 base, with 12 bases left between them. CDR3 length equals 15 residues. The CDR3, as DNA: TGTGCCAGCTCACCAGGGAGGGGGTCTTCCTACGAGCAGTACTTC. Translating it yields CASSPGRGSSYEQYF.

This clonotype appeared a few times. V usage is TRBV4-1 and J usage is TRBJ1-2; D gene ambiguous. The germline V gene encodes CDR1 MGHRA and CDR2 YSYEKL. The CDR3 runs 17 residues. V gave up 1 base and J gave up 6 bases, with 21 bases separating them. CDR3 bases: TGCGCCAGCAGCCAAGTTGCGCAGATAGGATTATACGATGGCTACACCTTC. Its protein product is CASSQVAQIGLYDGYTF.

The chain employs TRBV7-2 and TRBJ2-4; 8 bases map to TRBD1. V lost 4 bases and J lost 4; bases outside the gene matches: 3. CDR1 is SGHTA and CDR2 is FQGNSA in the germline V gene. CDR3 length: 14 amino acids. The CDR3 nucleotides are TGTGCCAGCAGCTCACGGACAGGGAAAAACATTCAGTACTTC. It encodes CASSSRTGKNIQYF. Variable domain in full (rest from reference TRBV7-2 and TRBJ2-4): GAGVSQSPSNKVTEKGKDVELRCDPISGHTALYWYRQSLGQGLEFLIYFQGNSAPDKSGLPSDRFSAERTGGSVSTLTIQRTQQEDSAVYLCASSSRTGKNIQYFGAGTRLSVL.

The table lists this clonotype with many counts. This chain links TRBV6-5 with TRBJ2-5; D could derive from TRBD1 or TRBD2 (5 bases each). Germline assignment: CDR1 MNHEY and CDR2 SVGAGI. The CDR3 totals 14 residues. V lost 0 bases and J 3 bases, leaving 8 bases between the germline ends. The CDR3 DNA reads TGTGCCAGCAGTTACTCGGGACCCAAAGAGACCCAGTACTTC. This translates into CASSYSGPKETQYF.

V gene TRBV20-1 combines with J gene TRBJ2-7; 10 nucleotides match TRBD2. The CDR3 runs to 15 residues. Germline V lookup: CDR1 DFQATT, CDR2 SNEGSKA (reference sequence). The J segment lost 4 bases and the V segment lost 1 base, leaving 7 bases of the junction unmatched. The CDR3 DNA reads TGCAGTGCTAGAGGGAGGGCTAGCGGGAGATACGAGCAGTACTTC. Protein: CSARGRASGRYEQYF.

The rearrangement links TRBV5-5 to TRBJ2-2, with TRBD1 identical over 9 bases. Germline lookup yields CDR1 SGHKS and CDR2 YYEKEE (reference sequence). This CDR3 region has 15 residues. Germline trimming cut 2 bases from V and 6 bases from J; bases unmatched to any gene: 5. In DNA form, the CDR3 reads TGTGCCAGCAGCTTTACAGGGGGCCGAGCCGGGGAGCTGTTTTTT. It translates to CASSFTGGRAGELFF. The full variable domain, its missing parts supplied by reference TRBV5-5 and TRBJ2-2, is DAGVTQSPTHLIKTRGQQVTLRCSPISGHKSVSWYQQVLGQGPQFIFQYYEKEERGRGNFPDRFSARQFPNYSSELNVNALLLGDSALYLCASSFTGGRAGELFFGEGSRLTVL.

The chain carries TRBV20-1 and TRBJ2-1; 7 nucleotides align to TRBD1. The CDR3 runs 15 residues. The V gene end was trimmed by 6 bases and the J gene end by 1 base; junction bases not matched to a gene: 9. Germline V lookup: CDR1 DFQATT, CDR2 SNEGSKA (reference sequence). The CDR3 DNA sequence: TGCAGTGCGGACCCGGACAGGAGTTCCTACAATGAGCAGTTCTTC. This gives the protein CSADPDRSSYNEQFF.

As to this clonotype: Mismatch with germline at one junction end may stem from a read error. The V call is TRBV30, the J call TRBJ2-2; the D gene is possibly TRBD2 (5 bases). The CDR3 is 14 amino acids. Germline CDR1 and CDR2: GTSNPN and SVGIG (reference sequence). CDR3 protein: CAWSRTENTGELFF. The CDR3 DNA follows: TGTGCATGGAGTAGGACTGAGAACACCGGGGAGCTGTTTTTT.

The sample holds a few counts of this clonotype. The rearrangement links TRBV7-2 to TRBJ1-1; D call uncertain. The CDR3 is 13 residues long. From germline, CDR1 is SGHTA and CDR2 FQGNSA. The V end lost 2 bases, the J end lost 10 bases, and 14 bases lay between the germline ends. The CDR3 loop is CASSLSEGLIAFF. The CDR3 DNA is TGTGCCAGCAGCTTATCAGAAGGGTTAATAGCTTTCTTT.

This clonotype occurred a few times. The chain has TRBV7-6 and TRBJ1-2; possible D gene TRBD1, 6 bases. The CDR3 has 13 residues. The germline CDR1 and CDR2 sequences are SGHVS and FNYEAQ. Trimming left V 5 bases short and J 8 bases short, with 15 bases between. The CDR3 loop reads CASSEGGGLGYTF. CDR3 coding DNA: TGTGCCAGCAGCGAGGGGGGGGGTCTCGGCTACACCTTC.

The chain links TRBV20-1 to TRBJ2-1; a possible D gene is TRBD1 (5 bases). The CDR3 is 15 residues long. Germline CDR1 and CDR2: DFQATT and SNEGSKA (reference sequence). Trimming took 3 bases from V and 0 from J, leaving 12 bases between them. CDR3 nucleotides: TGCAGTGCTAGGGGGCAAGGGGACTCCTACAATGAGCAGTTCTTC. Translated: CSARGQGDSYNEQFF.

This clonotype has only a few counts. The rearrangement joins TRBV18 to TRBJ2-6; tentative D call: TRBD2 (5 bases). This CDR3 is built from 17 residues. Trimming removed 2 bases at V and 1 base at J, with 12 bases between. Looked up from germline, CDR1 is KGHSH and CDR2 is LQKENI. The DNA for the CDR3 is TGTGCCAGCTCACCATCAAAAGCGGCGTCTGGGGCCAACGTCCTGACTTTC. This gives the protein CASSPSKAASGANVLTF.